The rows below give T cell receptor beta chains drawn from one sample of a study of blood T cell repertoires in COVID-19. The table came from immunoSEQ multiplex PCR; TCRdb's copy has only in-frame clones and leaves some out. The data hold 35,000 to 45,000 clones, with 80% to 90% observed a single time. The sample was peripheral blood. The receptors were gathered from a human donor in a cohort sampled during active COVID-19. CDR3s include the opening cysteine and the closing phenylalanine or tryptophan. The D gene is left open where the match is weak. Not every row has a clone size; where given, it reads once, few, many or a size class.

TRBJ2-2 TRBV7-8 TRBD1 . TGTGCCAGCAGCTTAAGGACAGGGTTCGGCGGGGAGCTGTTTTTT CASSLRTGFGGELFF
TRBJ2-2 TRBV10-3 TRBD2 . TGTGCCATCAGCCGGACTAGCGATACCGGGGAGCTGTTTTTT CAISRTSDTGELFF
TRBJ2-1 TRBV5-4 TRBD2 . TGTGCCAGCAGCACAAGCGGGGCCTCCTACAATGAGCAGTTCTTC CASSTSGASYNEQFF
TRBJ1-5 TRBV2 TRBD1 . TGTGCCAGCAGTGGCCCCGGGACAGGAAGCAATCAGCCCCAGCATTTT CASSGPGTGSNQPQHF
TRBJ2-5 TRBV27 TRBD2 . TGTGCCAGCAGTTTGTTTAGCGGGAGGTCCGAGACCCAGTACTTC CASSLFSGRSETQYF
TRBJ2-5 TRBV4-2 . . TGTGCCAGCAGCCAGTCGGGTCAAGAGACCCAGTACTTC CASSQSGQETQYF
TRBJ2-1 TRBV27 TRBD2 . TGTGCCAGCAGGCCCAGCGGGAGGGCTTCCTACAATGAGCAGTTCTTC CASRPSGRASYNEQFF
TRBJ2-7 TRBV5-6 . . TGTGCCAGCAGCTTGCGATACAGGGAAGATCTGGGCGAGCAGTACTTC CASSLRYREDLGEQYF
TRBJ1-2 TRBV29-1 . . TGCAGCGTTGAAGATCTTCAACAGGGAAGCTATGGCTACACCTTC CSVEDLQQGSYGYTF
TRBJ2-1 TRBV27 TRBD1 . TGTGCCAGCAGTCCATACAGGGGGGTCAGTGAGCAGTTCTTC CASSPYRGVSEQFF
TRBJ2-5 TRBV7-6 TRBD2 . TGTGCCAGCAGCCTCGGGACTAGCGGGAGTTGGGAGACCCAGTACTTC CASSLGTSGSWETQYF
TRBJ1-4 TRBV7-9 . . TGTGCCAGCAGCTCCGGGAGGTTTTCAACTAATGAAAAACTGTTTTTT CASSSGRFSTNEKLFF
TRBJ2-5 TRBV5-5 TRBD1 . TGTGCCACCTCGAGGGGTCCGGGACAGTTGGAGACCCAGTACTTC CATSRGPGQLETQYF
TRBJ1-2 TRBV5-4 . . TGTGCCAGCAGCTTGGAGCAGGGGACCATCTATGGCTACACCTTC CASSLEQGTIYGYTF
TRBJ2-3 TRBV19 TRBD2 . TGTGCCAGTAGCCGGGCGGGGGTCGGTAGCACAGATACGCAGTATTTT CASSRAGVGSTDTQYF
TRBJ2-3 TRBV15 TRBD2 . TGTGCCACCAGCAGAGATAGGGGCACCCTAGCGGGAGCTCGTTGGGATACGCAGTATTTT CATSRDRGTLAGARWDTQYF
TRBJ1-1 TRBV11-2 . few TGTGCCAGCAGCTTGCCAGGGCGAACTGAAGCTTTCTTT CASSLPGRTEAFF
TRBJ1-1 TRBV12-3/TRBV12-4 . . TGTGCCAGCAGTCGGGAAAGGACTGAAGCTTTCTTT CASSRERTEAFF